A single sample gave rise to the 17 T cell receptor beta chains below, sequenced in a study of tumor-infiltrating lymphocytes in localized non-small cell lung cancer. Sequenced by immunoSEQ multiplex PCR; TCRdb stores in-frame clones only, minus some. Of 10,000 to 15,000 clones in the sample, 80% were seen once. Sequencing was performed on lung tumor tissue. These receptors were taken from a human donor with non-small cell lung cancer.

This clone showed up just once. The genes are TRBV7-2 and TRBJ1-1, with D tentatively TRBD1 (6 bases). This CDR3 has 14 amino acids. Germline loops: CDR1 SGHTA, CDR2 FQGNSA. V gave up 4 bases and J gave up 1 base, with 10 bases separating them. The CDR3 DNA reads TGTGCCAGCAGCTCCTCCAGGGGGAACACTGAAGCTTTCTTT. Amino acid sequence: CASSSSRGNTEAFF.

The V and J genes are TRBV2 and TRBJ2-2, with 9 bases identical to TRBD1. The CDR3 covers 15 residues. V lost 6 bases to trimming and J lost 8 bases; unmatched junction nucleotides: 10. Germline CDR1 SNHLY, CDR2 FYNNEI. CDR3 coding DNA: TGTGCCAGCAGAACCGGGACAGGGCGGCTGGGGGAGCTGTTTTTT. Translation gives CASRTGTGRLGELFF.

CDR3 region: CASSPGHTYNSPLHF. The CDR3 DNA is TGTGCCAGTAGTCCGGGACACACCTATAATTCACCCCTCCACTTT. This chain links TRBV19 with TRBJ1-6; possibly TRBD1 for D (6 bases). The V and J ends lost 5 bases and 2 bases respectively, with 10 bases between them. CDR1 and CDR2 (germline): LNHDA, SQIVND (reference sequence). There are 15 residues in the CDR3.

The V gene is TRBV28, the J gene TRBJ2-2; D unresolved. V lost 2 bases and J lost 5, with 0 bases in between. The CDR3 is 11 residues long. Per the germline V gene, CDR1 is MDHEN and CDR2 is SYDVKM. The CDR3 coding sequence is TGTGCCAGCAGTTTAACCGGGGAGCTGTTTTTT. Translating it yields CASSLTGELFF. Full variable domain (remainder filled in from reference TRBV28 and TRBJ2-2): DVKVTQSSRYLVKRTGEKVFLECVQDMDHENMFWYRQDPGLGLRLIYFSYDVKMKEKGDIPEGYSVSREKKERFSLILESASTNQTSMYLCASSLTGELFFGEGSRLTVL.

The rearrangement joins TRBV7-9 to TRBJ2-6; D is unresolved. Germline V lookup: CDR1 SEHNR, CDR2 FQNEAQ (reference sequence). CDR3 length: 15 residues. The ends were cut back, 1 base at V and 0 bases at J, with 4 bases in the middle. CDR3 DNA sequence: TGTGCCAGCAGCTTAGTTAGCTCTGGGGCCAACGTCCTGACTTTC. Translating it yields CASSLVSSGANVLTF.

The chain couples TRBV14 to TRBJ2-1; tentative D call: TRBD2 (5 bases). This CDR3 spans 14 amino acids. Germline V CDR1 and CDR2: SGHDN, FVKESK. V was cut by 1 base and J by 8 bases, with 12 bases left in between. CDR3 sequence: CASSQGLIGDEQFF. The CDR3 coding sequence is TGTGCCAGCAGCCAAGGTCTAATCGGGGATGAGCAGTTCTTC.

The rearrangement joins TRBV7-9 to TRBJ2-7; D is uncertain. The ends were cut back, 1 base at V and 5 bases at J, with 6 bases in the middle. CDR1 SEHNR and CDR2 FQNEAQ come from the germline V gene (reference sequence). This CDR3 spans 12 amino acids. CDR3 DNA: TGTGCCAGCAGCTTAGGCTATAACGAGCAGTACTTC. It encodes CASSLGYNEQYF.

This rearrangement joins TRBV5-6 to TRBJ2-3, with 7 bases fitting TRBD2. Per the germline V gene, CDR1 is SGHDT and CDR2 is YYEEEE. This CDR3 has 14 residues. V shed 3 bases, J shed 8 bases, and the junction held 9 bases outside the gene matches. This chain's CDR3 is CASSSPGGGVTQYF. The CDR3 DNA reads as TGTGCCAGCAGCTCGCCCGGCGGGGGTGTTACGCAGTATTTT. Based on the CDR3 plus reference TRBV5-6 and TRBJ2-3, the full variable domain is DAGVTQSPTHLIKTRGQQVTLRCSPKSGHDTVSWYQQALGQGPQFIFQYYEEEERQRGNFPDRFSGHQFPNYSSELNVNALLLGDSALYLCASSSPGGGVTQYFGPGTRLTVL.

J is TRBJ1-1 and V is TRBV5-6; 7 nucleotides align to TRBD1. Germline values: CDR1 SGHDT, CDR2 YYEEEE. Trimming at V came to 5 bases and at J to 5 bases, leaving 6 bases not matched to a gene. This CDR3 is built from 13 residues. CDR3 sequence reads: CASRAQGRTEAFF. The CDR3 nucleotides read TGTGCCAGCAGGGCACAGGGGAGAACTGAAGCTTTCTTT.

The rearrangement joins TRBV13 to TRBJ2-5, with TRBD2 as a possible D gene (6 bases). V shed 7 bases and J shed 6 bases, with 18 bases lying between them. Germline V CDR1 and CDR2: PRHDT, FYEKMQ (reference sequence). There are 14 residues in the CDR3. CDR3 protein: CASTVRTGVKTQYF. DNA of the CDR3: TGTGCCAGCACCGTAAGGACGGGGGTAAAGACCCAGTACTTC. The entire variable domain, with the rest obtained from reference TRBV13 and TRBJ2-5, is as follows: AAGVIQSPRHLIKEKRETATLKCYPIPRHDTVYWYQQGPGQDPQFLISFYEKMQSDKGSIPDRFSAQQFSDYHSELNMSSLELGDSALYFCASTVRTGVKTQYFGPGTRLLVL.

The chain joins TRBV27 to TRBJ2-7, with TRBD1 identical over 10 bases. CDR3 size: 14 residues. Unmatched junction bases numbered 0, after V lost 2 bases and J lost 2 bases. Germline V CDR1 and CDR2: MNHEY, SMNVEV (reference sequence). The DNA for the CDR3 is TGTGCCAGCAGTTTAGACAGGGGGCCCTACGAGCAGTACTTC. Encoded protein: CASSLDRGPYEQYF.

V and J are TRBV5-6 and TRBJ1-5; D gene unclear. The V gene's germline CDR1 is SGHDT and CDR2 YYEEEE. CDR3 length equals 13 residues. V lost 0 bases and J lost 1, with 2 bases in between. The CDR3 nucleotides are TGTGCCAGCAGCTTGGCCAGCAATCAGCCCCAGCATTTT. Translated: CASSLASNQPQHF.

In the case of this clone: Germline is not matched at one junction end, which may reflect a read error. The chain carries TRBV4-1 and TRBJ2-7; D possibly corresponds to TRBD2 (6 bases). Germline V gene lookup returns CDR1 MGHRA and CDR2 YSYEKL. The CDR3 has 13 amino acids. Written as DNA, the CDR3 is TGCGCCAGCACCCAAAAGTTGGAGGGGGAGCAGTACTTC. Protein product: CASTQKLEGEQYF.

The J gene is TRBJ2-7, the V gene TRBV5-1; the D gene could be TRBD1 or TRBD2 (5 bases each). Germline-derived CDR1 and CDR2 are SGHRS and YFSETQ. Trimming cost V 3 bases and J 0 bases, with 13 bases left between them. The CDR3 is 15 amino acids. The CDR3 reads CASSSGRASSYEQYF. Written as DNA, the CDR3 is TGCGCCAGCAGCTCGGGACGGGCGAGCTCCTACGAGCAGTACTTC.

The CDR3 is CASSSPGHVNTGELFF. CDR3 DNA sequence: TGTGCCAGCAGCTCTCCGGGACACGTTAACACCGGGGAGCTGTTTTTT. The chain joins TRBV7-2 to TRBJ2-2; D perhaps matches TRBD1 (6 bases). Germline V gene lookup returns CDR1 SGHTA and CDR2 FQGNSA. Trimming pared 4 bases from V and 2 bases from J, leaving 14 bases between. The CDR3 extends over 16 amino acids.

This chain connects TRBV19 to TRBJ1-5; D possibly corresponds to TRBD1 (6 bases). Trimming removed 3 bases at V and 0 bases at J, with 12 bases between. The germline V gene encodes CDR1 LNHDA and CDR2 SQIVND (reference sequence). This CDR3 contains 16 residues. CDR3 region: CASSMEDRYSNQPQHF. Here the CDR3 DNA reads TGTGCCAGTAGTATGGAGGACAGATATAGCAATCAGCCCCAGCATTTT.

This chain uses TRBV19 with TRBJ2-1; TRBD1 agrees at 10 bases. The trim removed 4 bases at V and 5 bases at J, leaving 8 bases unmatched. The CDR3 spans 16 residues. Germline CDR1 reads LNHDA; CDR2 reads SQIVND (reference sequence). CDR3: CASSTSGTGVNNEQFF. The CDR3 bases are TGTGCCAGTAGTACCTCCGGGACAGGGGTCAACAATGAGCAGTTCTTC.